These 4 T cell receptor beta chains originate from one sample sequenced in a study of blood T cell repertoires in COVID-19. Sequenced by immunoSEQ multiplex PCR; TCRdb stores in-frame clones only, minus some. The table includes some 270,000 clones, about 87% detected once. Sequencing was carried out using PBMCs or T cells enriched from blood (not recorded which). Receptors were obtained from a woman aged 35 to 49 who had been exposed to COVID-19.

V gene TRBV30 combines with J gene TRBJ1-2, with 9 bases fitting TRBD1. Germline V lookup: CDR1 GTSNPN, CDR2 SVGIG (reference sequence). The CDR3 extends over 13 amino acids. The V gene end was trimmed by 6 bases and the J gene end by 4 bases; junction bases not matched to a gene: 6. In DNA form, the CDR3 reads TGTGCCTGTCGGACAGGGGTCGGCTATGGCTACACCTTC. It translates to CACRTGVGYGYTF.

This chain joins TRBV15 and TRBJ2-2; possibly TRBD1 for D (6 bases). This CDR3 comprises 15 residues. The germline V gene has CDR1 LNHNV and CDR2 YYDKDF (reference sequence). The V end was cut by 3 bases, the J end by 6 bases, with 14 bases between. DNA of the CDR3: TGTGCCACCAGCAGTCCCACACAGGGTGCCGGGGAGCTGTTTTTT. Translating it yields CATSSPTQGAGELFF.

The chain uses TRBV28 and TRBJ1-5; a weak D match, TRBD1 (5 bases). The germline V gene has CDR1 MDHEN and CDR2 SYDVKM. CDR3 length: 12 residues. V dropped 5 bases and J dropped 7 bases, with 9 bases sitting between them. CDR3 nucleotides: TGTGCCAGCAGTCAGGGTTTCCAGCCCCAGCATTTT. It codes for CASSQGFQPQHF. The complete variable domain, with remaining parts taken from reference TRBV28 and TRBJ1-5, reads DVKVTQSSRYLVKRTGEKVFLECVQDMDHENMFWYRQDPGLGLRLIYFSYDVKMKEKGDIPEGYSVSREKKERFSLILESASTNQTSMYLCASSQGFQPQHFGDGTRLSIL.

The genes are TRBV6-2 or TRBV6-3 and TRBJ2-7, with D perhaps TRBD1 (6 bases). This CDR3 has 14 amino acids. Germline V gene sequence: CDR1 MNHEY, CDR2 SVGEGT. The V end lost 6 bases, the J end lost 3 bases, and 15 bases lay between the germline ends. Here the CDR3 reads CASSLPGRGYEQYF. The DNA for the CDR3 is TGTGCCAGCAGCCTCCCGGGCAGGGGCTACGAGCAGTACTTC.